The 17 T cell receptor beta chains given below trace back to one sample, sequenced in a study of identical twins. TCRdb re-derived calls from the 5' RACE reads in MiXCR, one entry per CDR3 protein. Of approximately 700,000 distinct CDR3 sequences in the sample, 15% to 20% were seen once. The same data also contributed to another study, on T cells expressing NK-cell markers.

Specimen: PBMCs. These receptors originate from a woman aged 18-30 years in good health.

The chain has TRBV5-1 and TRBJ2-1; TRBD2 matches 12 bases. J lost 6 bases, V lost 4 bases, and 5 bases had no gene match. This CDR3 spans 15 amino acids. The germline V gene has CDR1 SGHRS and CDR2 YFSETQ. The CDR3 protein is CASSMTSGRGNEQFF. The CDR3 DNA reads TGCGCCAGCAGCATGACTAGCGGGAGAGGCAATGAGCAGTTCTTC. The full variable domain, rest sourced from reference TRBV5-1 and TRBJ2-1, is KAGVTQTPRYLIKTRGQQVTLSCSPISGHRSVSWYQQTPGQGLQFLFEYFSETQRNKGNFPGRFSGRQFSNSRSEMNVSTLELGDSALYLCASSMTSGRGNEQFFGPGTRLTVL.

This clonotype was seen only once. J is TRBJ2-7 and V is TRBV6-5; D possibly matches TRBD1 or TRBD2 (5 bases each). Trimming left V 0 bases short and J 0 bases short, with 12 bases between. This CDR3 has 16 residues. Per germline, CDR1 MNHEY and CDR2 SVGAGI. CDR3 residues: CASSYSGRAGSYEQYF. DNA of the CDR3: TGTGCCAGCAGTTACTCAGGCAGGGCGGGCTCCTACGAGCAGTACTTC.

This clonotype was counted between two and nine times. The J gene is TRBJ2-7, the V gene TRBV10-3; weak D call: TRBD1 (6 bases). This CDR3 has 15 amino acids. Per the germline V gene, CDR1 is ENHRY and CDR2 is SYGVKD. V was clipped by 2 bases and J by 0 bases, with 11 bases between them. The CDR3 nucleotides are TGTGCCATCAGTGAGGGACAGAGGTCCTCCTACGAGCAGTACTTC. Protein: CAISEGQRSSYEQYF.

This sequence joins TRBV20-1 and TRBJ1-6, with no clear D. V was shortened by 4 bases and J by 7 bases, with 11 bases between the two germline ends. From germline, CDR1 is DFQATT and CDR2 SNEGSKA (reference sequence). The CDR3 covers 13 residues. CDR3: CSAIGRVNSPLHF. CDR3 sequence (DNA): TGCAGTGCTATCGGGAGAGTCAATTCACCCCTCCACTTT.

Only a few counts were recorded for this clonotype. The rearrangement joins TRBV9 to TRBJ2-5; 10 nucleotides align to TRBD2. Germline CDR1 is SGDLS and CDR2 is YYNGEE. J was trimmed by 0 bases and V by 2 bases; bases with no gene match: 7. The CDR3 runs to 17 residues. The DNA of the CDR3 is TGTGCCAGCAGCGTTGCTAGCGGGGGACCCTACCAAGAGACCCAGTACTTC. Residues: CASSVASGGPYQETQYF.

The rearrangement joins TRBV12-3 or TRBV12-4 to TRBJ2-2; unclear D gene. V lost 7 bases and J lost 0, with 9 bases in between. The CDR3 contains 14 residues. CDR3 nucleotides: TGTGCCAGCAACGCGCCGGCGAACACCGGGGAGCTGTTTTTT. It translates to CASNAPANTGELFF.

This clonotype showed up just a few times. The CDR3 sequence: CASMGNTEAFF. In DNA form, the CDR3 reads TGTGCCAGCATGGGGAACACTGAAGCTTTCTTT. V usage is TRBV6-1 and J usage is TRBJ1-1; no clear D gene. Trimming removed 7 bases at V and 1 base at J, with 4 bases between. CDR3 length: 11 amino acids. Per germline, CDR1 MNHNS and CDR2 SASEGT.

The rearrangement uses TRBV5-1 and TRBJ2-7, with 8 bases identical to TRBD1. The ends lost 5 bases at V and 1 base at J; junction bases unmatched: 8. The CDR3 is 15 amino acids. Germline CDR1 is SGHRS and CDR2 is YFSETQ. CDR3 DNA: TGCGCCAGCAGACCGGGACAGGCGTTTTCCTACGAGCAGTACTTC. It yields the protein CASRPGQAFSYEQYF.

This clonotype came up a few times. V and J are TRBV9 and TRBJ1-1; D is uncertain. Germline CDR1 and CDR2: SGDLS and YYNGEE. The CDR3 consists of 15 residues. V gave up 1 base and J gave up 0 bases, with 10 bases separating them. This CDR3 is CASSVSAQVNTEAFF. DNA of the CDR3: TGTGCCAGCAGCGTATCGGCACAAGTGAACACTGAAGCTTTCTTT.

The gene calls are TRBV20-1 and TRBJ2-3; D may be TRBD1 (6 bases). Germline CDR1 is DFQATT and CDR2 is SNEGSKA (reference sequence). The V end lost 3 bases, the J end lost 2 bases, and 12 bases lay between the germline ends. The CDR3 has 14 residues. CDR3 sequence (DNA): TGCAGTGCTAGCCTCACAGGGCCCACAGATACGCAGTATTTT. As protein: CSASLTGPTDTQYF.

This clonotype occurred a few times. The chain's CDR3 is CASSSTGRSHEQYF. In nucleotides, the CDR3 is TGTGCCAGCAGCTCCACAGGGCGGTCTCACGAGCAGTACTTC. The V gene is TRBV7-2, the J gene TRBJ2-7; TRBD1 is a possible D gene (6 bases). The germline CDR1 and CDR2 sequences are SGHTA and FQGNSA. Trimming removed 4 bases from V and 5 bases from J, with 15 bases in between. The CDR3 has 14 amino acids.

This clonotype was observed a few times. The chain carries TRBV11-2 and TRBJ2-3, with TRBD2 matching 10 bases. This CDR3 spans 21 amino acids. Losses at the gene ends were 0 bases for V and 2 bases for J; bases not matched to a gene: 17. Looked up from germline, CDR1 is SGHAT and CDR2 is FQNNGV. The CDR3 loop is CASSLDVLAGAYYTPTDTQYF. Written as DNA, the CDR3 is TGTGCCAGCAGCTTAGACGTCCTAGCGGGGGCCTACTATACCCCCACAGATACGCAGTATTTT.

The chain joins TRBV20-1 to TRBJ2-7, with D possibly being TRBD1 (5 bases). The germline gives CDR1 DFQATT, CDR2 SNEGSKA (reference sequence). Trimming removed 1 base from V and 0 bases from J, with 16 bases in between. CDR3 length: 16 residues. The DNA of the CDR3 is TGCAGTGCTAGAGCCTCAGGGTCCTTTGGCTCCTACGAGCAGTACTTC. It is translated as CSARASGSFGSYEQYF.

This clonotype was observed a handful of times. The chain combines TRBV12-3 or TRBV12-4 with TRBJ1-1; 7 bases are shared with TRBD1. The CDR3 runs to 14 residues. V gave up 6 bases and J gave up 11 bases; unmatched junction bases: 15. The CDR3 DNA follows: TGTGCCAGCAGAACTCGGGACAGAGGCTTGTTGGCTTTCTTT. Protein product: CASRTRDRGLLAFF.

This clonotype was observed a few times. DNA for the CDR3: TGTGCCAGCAGTTACTCGGCAGGGGGATACGAGCAGTACTTC. As protein: CASSYSAGGYEQYF. The genes are TRBV6-5 and TRBJ2-7; 7 bases align to TRBD1. CDR1 is MNHEY, CDR2 SVGAGI, per germline. After removal of 0 bases from V and 4 bases from J, the junction contained 3 bases not matched to a gene. This CDR3 is 14 amino acids long.

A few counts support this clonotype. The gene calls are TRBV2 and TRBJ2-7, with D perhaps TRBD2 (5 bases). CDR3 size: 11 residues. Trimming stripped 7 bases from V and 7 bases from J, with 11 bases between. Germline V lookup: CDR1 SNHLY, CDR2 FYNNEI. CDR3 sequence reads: CASNARGEQYF. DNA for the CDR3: TGTGCCAGCAATGCACGCGGGGAGCAGTACTTC.

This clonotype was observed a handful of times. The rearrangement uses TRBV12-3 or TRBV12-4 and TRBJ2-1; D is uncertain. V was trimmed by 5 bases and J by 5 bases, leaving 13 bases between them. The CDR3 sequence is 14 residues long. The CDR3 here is CASSPTRKNNEQFF. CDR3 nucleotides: TGTGCCAGCAGTCCGACGCGGAAAAACAATGAGCAGTTCTTC.